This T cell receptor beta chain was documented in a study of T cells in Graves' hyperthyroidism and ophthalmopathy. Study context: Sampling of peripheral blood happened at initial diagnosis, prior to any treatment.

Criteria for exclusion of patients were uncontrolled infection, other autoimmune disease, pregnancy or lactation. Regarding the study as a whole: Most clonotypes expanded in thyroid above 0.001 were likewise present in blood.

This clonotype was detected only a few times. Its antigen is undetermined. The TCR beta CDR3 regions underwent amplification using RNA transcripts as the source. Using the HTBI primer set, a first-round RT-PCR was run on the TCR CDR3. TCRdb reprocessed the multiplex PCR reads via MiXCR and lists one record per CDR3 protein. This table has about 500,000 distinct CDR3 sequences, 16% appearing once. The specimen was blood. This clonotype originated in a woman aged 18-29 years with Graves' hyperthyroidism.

CDR3 residues: CSVGLNQETQYF. Here the CDR3 DNA reads TGCAGCGTTGGACTTAACCAAGAGACCCAGTACTTC. The chain recombines TRBV29-1 with TRBJ2-5, with no clear D. The CDR3 totals 12 residues. The V gene's germline CDR1 is SQVTM and CDR2 ANQGSEA. V gave up 4 bases and J gave up 0 bases, with 6 bases separating them.